These 27 T cell receptor beta chains share one sample of origin, sequenced in a study of T cells expressing NK-cell markers. Reanalyzing the 5' RACE reads, TCRdb keeps one entry per CDR3 protein, without DNA. In total, the table holds about 550,000 distinct CDR3 sequences. Sequences were obtained from blood T cells: a sorted CD56 or NKG2C T cell subset, CD4+ or CD8+ T cells, or bulk PBMC T cells (not recorded which). The source is a man aged 18 to 35 in good health.

The chain links TRBV6-5 to TRBJ2-3; the D call of TRBD2 rests on TCRdb alone, since no DNA is present to check it. The CDR3 length is 18 residues. CDR1 and CDR2 (germline): MNHEY, SVGAGI. The CDR3 sequence: CASSFSGLAGQITDTQYF.

V is TRBV2 and J is TRBJ2-5. The CDR3 loop spans 16 amino acids. The germline V gene has CDR1 SNHLY and CDR2 FYNNEI. The CDR3: CASNPNIGWDQETQYF. The complete variable domain, with remaining parts taken from reference TRBV2 and TRBJ2-5, reads EPEVTQTPSHQVTQMGQEVILRCVPISNHLYFYWYRQILGQKVEFLVSFYNNEISEKSEIFDDQFSVERPDGSNFTLKIRSTKLEDSAMYFCASNPNIGWDQETQYFGPGTRLLVL.

The chain employs TRBV10-3 and TRBJ2-1; TCRdb calls TRBD2, which cannot be checked without DNA. Germline loops: CDR1 ENHRY, CDR2 SYGVKD. The CDR3 length is 14 residues. This CDR3 reads CATSEGGSYNEQFF.

The chain carries TRBV7-6 and TRBJ2-7; TCRdb outputs TRBD1, but without DNA this stays unchecked. CDR3 length equals 16 residues. The germline CDR1 and CDR2 sequences are SGHVS and FNYEAQ. The CDR3 sequence: CASSSRFRSPSGEQYF.

The chain recombines TRBV15 with TRBJ2-6; absent DNA, TCRdb's TRBD1 call cannot be checked. CDR3 length equals 16 residues. The germline V gene encodes CDR1 LNHNV and CDR2 YYDKDF (reference sequence). CDR3 sequence reads: CATSELRGIRANVLTF.

V is TRBV29-1 and J is TRBJ2-7; TCRdb outputs TRBD2, but without DNA this stays unchecked. There are 12 residues in the CDR3. CDR1 is SQVTM, CDR2 ANQGSEA, per germline. The CDR3 here is CSAAGNPYEQYF.

This sequence joins TRBV5-1 and TRBJ2-3; the D call of TRBD1 rests on TCRdb alone, since no DNA is present to check it. This CDR3 has 18 residues. From germline, CDR1 is SGHRS and CDR2 YFSETQ. CDR3 residues: CASSSKHAGTGGTDTQYF.

This chain links TRBV5-1 with TRBJ2-1; lacking DNA, the TRBD2 call made by TCRdb goes unchecked. The CDR3 totals 13 residues. Germline-derived CDR1 and CDR2 are SGHRS and YFSETQ. CDR3: CASSLEPSGSKFF.

The rearrangement uses TRBV3-1 and TRBJ2-2; TCRdb gives TRBD2 as the D gene, but with no DNA this cannot be confirmed. This CDR3 contains 14 residues. CDR1 and CDR2 (germline): LGHDT, YNNKEL (reference sequence). The CDR3 reads CASSQGEEIGELFF.

This chain links TRBV6-2 or TRBV6-3 with TRBJ1-5; TCRdb's D call, TRBD1, is unchecked because there is no DNA. Germline loops: CDR1 MNHEY, CDR2 SVGEGT. The CDR3 is 15 amino acids. CDR3 loop: CASSNNRGPNQPQHF.

The chain joins TRBV28 to TRBJ2-7; absent DNA, TCRdb's TRBD2 call cannot be checked. Germline CDR1 MDHEN, CDR2 SYDVKM. CDR3 size: 18 residues. CDR3 in amino acids: CASSLTEGTATSGYEQYF.

The chain links TRBV6-5 to TRBJ2-1; TCRdb's assignment of TRBD2 cannot be checked, as there is no DNA. Germline lookup yields CDR1 MNHEY and CDR2 SVGAGI. The CDR3 loop spans 16 amino acids. The CDR3: CASSYLPGGAFNEQFF.

The chain recombines TRBV6-5 with TRBJ1-2. This CDR3 is 11 amino acids long. CDR1 is MNHEY, CDR2 SVGAGI, per germline. The CDR3 sequence: CASRAGGGYTF.

This chain links TRBV29-1 with TRBJ2-2; TCRdb names TRBD2, which stays unverified in the absence of DNA. CDR1 and CDR2 from the germline V gene are SQVTM and ANQGSEA. This CDR3 is built from 16 residues. CDR3 residues: CSVTTGTSGNTGELFF.

The chain recombines TRBV4-1 with TRBJ1-1. CDR3 size: 16 residues. Germline V gives CDR1 MGHRA, CDR2 YSYEKL. The CDR3 spells CASSQEPPSWNTEAFF.

The chain recombines TRBV5-1 with TRBJ2-1; TCRdb names TRBD2, which stays unverified in the absence of DNA. The germline V gene encodes CDR1 SGHRS and CDR2 YFSETQ. This CDR3 is 18 amino acids long. CDR3 residues: CASSPGLARQNSYNEQFF.

The V call is TRBV12-3 or TRBV12-4, the J call TRBJ2-1; no DNA is available, so the TRBD2 call from TCRdb remains unchecked. The CDR3 spans 14 residues. Here the CDR3 reads CASISGSIFNEQFF.

The chain employs TRBV12-3 or TRBV12-4 and TRBJ2-3; TCRdb calls TRBD1, which cannot be checked without DNA. This CDR3 has 15 amino acids. CDR3 amino acids: CASSLDRSRTDTQYF.

CDR3 sequence: CASSPSQGFGNQPQHF. This chain links TRBV4-2 with TRBJ1-5; the TCRdb call, TRBD1, lacks DNA for checking. Germline CDR1 LGHNA, CDR2 YNFKEQ. The CDR3 runs to 16 residues.

The J gene is TRBJ2-3, the V gene TRBV7-2; TCRdb's D call, TRBD2, is unchecked because there is no DNA. CDR3 length: 14 amino acids. The V gene's germline CDR1 is SGHTA and CDR2 FQGNSA. The CDR3 is CASRPGRDTDTQYF.

This chain links TRBV12-3 or TRBV12-4 with TRBJ2-5; the TCRdb call, TRBD1, lacks DNA for checking. The CDR3 is 14 residues long. CDR3 region: CASSPFGPVETQYF.

The chain employs TRBV12-3 or TRBV12-4 and TRBJ1-5. The CDR3 sequence is 15 residues long. The CDR3 reads CASSPAGGANQPQHF.

The V gene is TRBV7-2, the J gene TRBJ2-3. Germline V gives CDR1 SGHTA, CDR2 FQGNSA. This CDR3 is built from 15 residues. This chain's CDR3 is CASSLDGVSRDTQYF. Combining the CDR3 with reference TRBV7-2 and TRBJ2-3 gives the whole variable domain GAGVSQSPSNKVTEKGKDVELRCDPISGHTALYWYRQSLGQGLEFLIYFQGNSAPDKSGLPSDRFSAERTGGSVSTLTIQRTQQEDSAVYLCASSLDGVSRDTQYFGPGTRLTVL.

The chain is built from TRBV15 and TRBJ2-1; TCRdb names TRBD2, which stays unverified in the absence of DNA. CDR1 is LNHNV and CDR2 is YYDKDF in the germline V gene (reference sequence). This CDR3 has 18 residues. The CDR3 spells CATSRDLTSGRGPNEQFF.

The chain employs TRBV6-4 and TRBJ1-1. Per germline, CDR1 MRHNA and CDR2 SNTAGT. The CDR3 sequence is 13 residues long. CDR3 in amino acids: CASSDAANTEAFF.

The chain uses TRBV24-1 and TRBJ2-1; TCRdb's D gene call, TRBD2, goes unchecked for lack of DNA. This CDR3 has 16 amino acids. The V gene's germline CDR1 is KGHDR and CDR2 SFDVKD. The CDR3 sequence is CATSDPAQAGVEEQFF.

V usage is TRBV7-6 and J usage is TRBJ2-1; without DNA, the TCRdb call of TRBD1 cannot be checked. The CDR3 runs 16 residues. The germline V gene encodes CDR1 SGHVS and CDR2 FNYEAQ. The CDR3 loop is CASSNIGGSKVDEQFF.